Sequencing of this TCR beta chain was carried out in a study of neoadjuvant nivolumab and ipilimumab in lung cancer. Assay used: immunoSEQ multiplex PCR; TCRdb lists only in-frame clones, some missing. This sample carries approximately 31,000 clones, around nine tenths of them seen once, and the ten largest clones take almost 5%. Note on this clone: Its target is not known.

CDR1 is MNHNY and CDR2 is SVGAGI in the germline V gene (reference sequence). The CDR3 has 14 amino acids. Trimming shortened V by 2 bases and J by 4 bases, and 8 bases separated the two germline ends. Findings of the study overall: Blood richness before therapy tracked richness in tumors resected after neoadjuvant therapy. Only a small number of samples underwent TCR sequencing. Only two of four nivolumab-treated tumors gained richness and clonality by surgery.

The TCR was taken from an adult with non-small cell lung cancer. The chain carries TRBV6-6 and TRBJ2-2; weak D call: TRBD1 (5 bases). The specimen was peripheral blood, collected after neoadjuvant nivolumab, alone or with ipilimumab, at or shortly before surgery. The CDR3 nucleotides read TGTGCCAGCAGTTACACGACAGCCACCGGGGAGCTGTTTTTT. It encodes CASSYTTATGELFF.